This TCR beta chain stems from a study of early T cells in non-severe SARS-CoV-2 infection. In TCRdb, the 5' RACE reads were re-called with MiXCR into one record per CDR3 protein. The sample has around 61,000 distinct CDR3 sequences, approximately 10% seen once. Study-wide findings and caveats: CD4 and private specificities were missed by VDJdb matching, which favored anti-spike CD8 responses.

This clonotype was picked up many times. Antigen unknown. A junction end diverges from the germline sequence, so it may reflect a read error. The CDR3 sequence is 16 residues long. Per germline, CDR1 MNHNY and CDR2 SVGAGI (reference sequence). The V call is TRBV6-6, the J call TRBJ1-1; tentatively, D is TRBD1 (5 bases). This sequence was found in an adult who was a healthcare worker with PCR-confirmed SARS-CoV-2 infection or an uninfected control (not recorded which). Sequencing was performed on whole blood. CDR3 sequence (DNA): TGTGCCAGCAGTTCCCCGGAGAGGGGTTACGGTACTGAACCTTTCTTT. It specifies CASSSPERGYGTEPFF.